This T cell receptor beta chain was retrieved from a study of identical twins (TCRdb year 2016). At the level of the whole study: The study deep-sequenced TCR alpha and beta repertoires from monozygotic twins, unrelated adults of various ages and cord blood to test whether fetal clonotypes persist. Replicate twin experiments were performed at different times using different library preparation protocols to rule out contamination. What the research found in general, with its limitations: Excess twin sharing in beta out-of-frame sequences was weaker because fewer shared sequences lowered the signal-to-noise ratio. Because the same donors could not be followed over many years, the conclusions depended on cross-sectional statistical analysis. Out-of-frame TCR alpha sequences shared between twins showed an excess of low generation-probability sequences compared with coincidental sharing between unrelated individuals. Zero-insertion analyses could be partly confounded by invariant T cells such as MAIT and iNKT, though diverse VJ usage argued against such confounding for most clonotypes. Fewer insertions were carried by abundant cord blood beta clonotypes, a similar but weaker trend appeared in young adult naive repertoires, and no such trend appeared in memory repertoires. In monozygotic twins, out-of-frame TCR alpha sharing was systematically underestimated by recombination models, although the models agreed with sharing between unrelated individuals.

The library came from 5' RACE. The sequencing machine was an Illumina HiSeq 2000. A universal primer binding site was introduced by template switching, and a unique molecular identifier was present in the final cDNA, enabling accurate counting of TCR cDNA molecules. Specific primers in the conserved constant-segment region were used to synthesize first-strand cDNA for TCR alpha and beta chains. To control for contamination, every cDNA library was double barcoded, receiving both a SMART-Mk sample barcode and Illumina barcodes. TruSeq adapter sequences along with Illumina sample barcodes were introduced in two successive PCR steps. The Illumina HiSeq platform was used with custom primers to sequence TCR alpha and beta cDNA libraries. For the original study's pipeline: Raw reads were processed with MiGEC to extract unique molecular identifiers, and MiXCR was used to determine CDR3 positions. Recombination models were inferred per individual with the repgenHMM and IGoR tools using an EM algorithm. Shared clonotype analysis was performed with the tcR package in R, normalizing sharing by the product of cloneset sizes. To study raw recombination without the effects of thymic and clonal selection, out-of-frame nonproductive sequences were analyzed. TCRdb trimmed public reads at Q25 via fastp, called clones via MiXCR and kept in-frame beta chains. Here each entry gathers all rows of one CDR3 protein and keeps the most common genes and DNA. It is TCRdb's table, rather than the study itself, that gives the V and J calls and clone size. The sample contains fewer than 450,000 distinct CDR3 sequences, 8.5% to 10% of them found a single time. Jointly, the top ten make up approximately 8.9% of the sample.

V is trimmed back by 5 bases and J by 6 bases, and the junction contains 5 bases that no gene match accounts for. Inclusive of the bounding cysteine and phenylalanine, the CDR3 is 15 residues long. Left in the record is the CDR3 DNA by itself, 45 bases read in frame from the first base. Looking up the germline V gene (reference sequence) yields CDR1 MNHEY and CDR2 SMNVEV. Every donor in the study was a healthy Caucasian. Three unrelated non-twin adults were additionally sequenced: a male aged 18 to 29, a male aged 50 to 60 and a female aged 50 to 60. Miltenyi CD45RO+ enrichment and human naive T-cell isolation kits were used to isolate memory (CD45RO+) and naive T cells from PBMC. This clonotype was counted ten times or more. The target of this receptor is not known. The sample holds no much larger clone one base away, and base qualities are not on file.

The sequence was collected from a woman aged 45 to 65 in good health. Material for sequencing was naive T cells sorted from blood. Interpreted using the paper, the cell subset or site label stands for: cells isolated with a human naive T-cell isolation kit. The receptor chain draws on TRBV27 and TRBJ2-1; TRBD2 fits 12 bases in the junction. The nucleotide sequence is TGTGCCAGCAGTCCCCTAGCGGGAGGGCCCAATGAGCAGTTCTTC. Translated, it reads CASSPLAGGPNEQFF.